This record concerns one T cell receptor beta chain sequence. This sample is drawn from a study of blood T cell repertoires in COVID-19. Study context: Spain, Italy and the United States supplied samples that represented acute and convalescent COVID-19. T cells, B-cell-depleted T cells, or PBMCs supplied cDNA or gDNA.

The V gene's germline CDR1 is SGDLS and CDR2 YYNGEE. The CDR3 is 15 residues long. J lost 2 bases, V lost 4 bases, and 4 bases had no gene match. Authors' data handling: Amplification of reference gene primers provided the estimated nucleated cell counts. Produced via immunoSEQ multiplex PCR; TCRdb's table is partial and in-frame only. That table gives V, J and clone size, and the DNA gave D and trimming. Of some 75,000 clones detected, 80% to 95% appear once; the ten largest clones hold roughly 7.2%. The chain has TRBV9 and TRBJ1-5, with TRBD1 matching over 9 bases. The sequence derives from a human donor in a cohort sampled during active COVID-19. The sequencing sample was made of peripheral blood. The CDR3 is CASSPRTGGNQPQHF. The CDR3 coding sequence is TGTGCCAGCAGCCCCCGGACAGGGGGCAATCAGCCCCAGCATTTT. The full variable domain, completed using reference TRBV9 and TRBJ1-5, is DSGVTQTPKHLITATGQRVTLRCSPRSGDLSVYWYQQSLDQGLQFLIQYYNGEERAKGNILERFSAQQFPDLHSELNLSSLELGDSALYFCASSPRTGGNQPQHFGDGTRLSIL.